This T cell receptor (beta chain) was profiled in a study of T-cell memory formation after mild COVID-19. Study conclusions and caveats: Among contracting clones, CD4+ were mainly CM/EM and CD8+ enriched in EMRA.

Comments on this clonotype: No antigen is known for it.

V lost 5 bases, J lost 0 bases, and 13 bases lay in between. The CDR3 spans 15 residues. Germline V gives CDR1 SGHVS, CDR2 FQNEAQ. TCRdb reprocessed the 5' RACE reads with MiXCR, giving one entry per CDR3 protein. The repertoire holds about half a million distinct CDR3 sequences, with 15% to 20% as singletons. The sequence came from an adult woman who had mild COVID-19 (a few samples of this study predate the infection). Cell type and time point are not known. This rearrangement joins TRBV7-8 to TRBJ2-5; D is ambiguous. Sequencing was carried out using PBMCs or a T cell subset sorted from them (not recorded which). For the CDR3, the DNA is TGTGCCAGCAGCGATGGTTCGGGTAACCAAGAGACCCAGTACTTC. It is translated as CASSDGSGNQETQYF.